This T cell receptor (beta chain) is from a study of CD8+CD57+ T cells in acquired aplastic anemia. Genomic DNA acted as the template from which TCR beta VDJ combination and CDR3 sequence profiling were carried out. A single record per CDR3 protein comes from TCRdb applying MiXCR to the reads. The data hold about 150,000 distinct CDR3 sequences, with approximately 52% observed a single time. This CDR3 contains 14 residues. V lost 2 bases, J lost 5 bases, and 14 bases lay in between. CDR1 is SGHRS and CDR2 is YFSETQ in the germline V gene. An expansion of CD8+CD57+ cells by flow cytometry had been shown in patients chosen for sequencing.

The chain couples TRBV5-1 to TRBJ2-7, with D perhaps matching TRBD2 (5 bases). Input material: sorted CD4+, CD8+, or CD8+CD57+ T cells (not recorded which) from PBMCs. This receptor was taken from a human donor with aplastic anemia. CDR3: CASSFRPTGNEQYF. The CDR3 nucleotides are TGCGCCAGCAGCTTCCGCCCTACGGGAAACGAGCAGTACTTC.